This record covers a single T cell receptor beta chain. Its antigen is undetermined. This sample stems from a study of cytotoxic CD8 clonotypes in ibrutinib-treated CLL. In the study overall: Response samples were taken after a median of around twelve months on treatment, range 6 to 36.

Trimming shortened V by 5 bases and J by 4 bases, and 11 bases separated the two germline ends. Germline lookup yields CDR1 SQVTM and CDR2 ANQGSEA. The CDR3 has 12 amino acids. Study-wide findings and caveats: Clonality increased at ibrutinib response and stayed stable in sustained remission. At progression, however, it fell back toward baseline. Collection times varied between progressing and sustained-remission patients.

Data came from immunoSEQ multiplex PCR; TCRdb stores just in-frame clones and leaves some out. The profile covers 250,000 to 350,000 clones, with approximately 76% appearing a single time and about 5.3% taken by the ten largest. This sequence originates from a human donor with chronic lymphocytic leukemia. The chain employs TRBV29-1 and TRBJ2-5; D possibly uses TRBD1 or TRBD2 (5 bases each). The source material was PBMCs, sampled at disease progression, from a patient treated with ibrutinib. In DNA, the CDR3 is TGCAGCGTTCTGAGGGGCGCAGAGACCCAGTACTTC. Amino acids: CSVLRGAETQYF.